This TCR beta chain was recovered during a study of blood T cells in healthy people across ages. PCR was performed a second time for roughly 7 to 12 cycles using a sample-barcoded 5' primer and a J-beta primer mix. TCRdb re-derived calls from the 5' RACE reads in MiXCR, one entry per CDR3 protein. The data hold about 1.5 million distinct CDR3 sequences, with roughly 43% observed a single time. Germline V gives CDR1 SEHNR, CDR2 FQNEAQ (reference sequence). The J segment lost 0 bases and the V segment lost 5 bases, leaving 8 bases of the junction unmatched. The CDR3 length is 16 residues. Isolation recovered at least 6 million PBMCs from every sample.

The chain links TRBV7-9 to TRBJ1-1; 8 bases are shared with TRBD1. Source material: blood. The receptor was isolated from a woman aged 18-29 years in good health. In DNA form, the CDR3 reads TGTGCCAGCAGCGTACGACAGGGGCCGGTGAACACTGAAGCTTTCTTT. Protein product: CASSVRQGPVNTEAFF.